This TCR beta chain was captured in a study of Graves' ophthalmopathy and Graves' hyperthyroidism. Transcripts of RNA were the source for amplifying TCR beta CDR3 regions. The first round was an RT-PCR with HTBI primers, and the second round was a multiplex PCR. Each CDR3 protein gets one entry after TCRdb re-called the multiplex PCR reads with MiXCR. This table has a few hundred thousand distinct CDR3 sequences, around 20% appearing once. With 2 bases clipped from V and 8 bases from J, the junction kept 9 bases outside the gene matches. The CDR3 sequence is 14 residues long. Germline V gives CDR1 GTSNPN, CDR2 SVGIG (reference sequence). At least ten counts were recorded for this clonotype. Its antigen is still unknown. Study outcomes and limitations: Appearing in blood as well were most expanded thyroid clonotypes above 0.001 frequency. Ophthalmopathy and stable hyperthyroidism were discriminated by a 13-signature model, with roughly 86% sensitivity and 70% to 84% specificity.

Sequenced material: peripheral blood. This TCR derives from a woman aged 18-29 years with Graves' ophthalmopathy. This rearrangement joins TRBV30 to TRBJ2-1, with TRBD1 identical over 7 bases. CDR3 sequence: CAWSIGTVVDEQFF. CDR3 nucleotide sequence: TGTGCCTGGAGTATAGGGACAGTTGTGGATGAGCAGTTCTTC. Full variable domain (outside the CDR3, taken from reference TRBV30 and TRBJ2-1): SQTIHQWPATLVQPVGSPLSLECTVEGTSNPNLYWYRQAAGRGLQLLFYSVGIGQISSEVPQNLSASRPQDRQFILSSKKLLLSDSGFYLCAWSIGTVVDEQFFGPGTRLTVL.